Presented here are 3 T cell receptor beta chains from one specimen sequenced in a study of response to subunit inactivated influenza vaccine. TCRdb analysed the RT-PCR reads with MiXCR anew, one entry per CDR3 protein. The table has fewer than 600,000 distinct CDR3 sequences, about 7.2% seen once. This material consisted of PBMCs from blood, taken roughly 24 months after vaccination. These receptors all come from a man aged 50 to 69 who received an inactivated influenza vaccine.

The chain links TRBV5-4 to TRBJ1-6, with a possible D match to TRBD1 (6 bases). The CDR3 spans 14 residues. The germline gives CDR1 SGHNT, CDR2 YYREEE (reference sequence). The germline V and J ends were trimmed by 5 bases and 7 bases, with 13 bases remaining between them. CDR3 protein: CASRGDRSNSPLHF. As DNA, the CDR3 is TGTGCCAGCAGGGGTGACAGGTCCAATTCACCCCTCCACTTT.

This clonotype came up once. The chain couples TRBV20-1 to TRBJ1-1; 7 positions match TRBD1. Germline values: CDR1 DFQATT, CDR2 SNEGSKA (reference sequence). The CDR3 totals 11 residues. V lost 4 bases and J lost 7; bases outside the gene matches: 3. CDR3 nucleotide sequence: TGCAGTGCTACCAGGGGGGGTGAAGCTTTCTTT. As protein: CSATRGGEAFF.

This clonotype has only a few counts. The rearrangement joins TRBV25-1 to TRBJ2-7; either TRBD1 or TRBD2 may supply D (5 bases each). This CDR3 comprises 14 residues. CDR1 MGHDK and CDR2 SYGVNS come from the germline V gene. V lost 3 bases to trimming and J lost 3 bases, with 12 bases between them. The CDR3 DNA reads TGTGCCAGCAGTGACGAAGGGGAGATCTACGAGCAGTACTTC. Amino acids: CASSDEGEIYEQYF.